A single sample gave rise to the 2 T cell receptor beta chains below, sequenced in a study of blood T cells in healthy people across ages. The use of a sample-barcoded 5' primer and a J-beta primer mix characterized a second PCR of roughly 7 to 11 cycles. TCRdb re-called the 5' RACE reads through MiXCR, storing one row per CDR3 protein. This table has a few hundred thousand distinct CDR3 sequences, 25% to 30% appearing once. The sample consisted of blood. The source of these receptors is a woman in her 70s in good health.

This clonotype was seen more than once but under ten times. The chain is built from TRBV6-6 and TRBJ2-7; TRBD1 aligns across 7 bases. The J call is uncertain, as TRBJ2-1 better fits the DNA end. This CDR3 comprises 14 residues. In germline, CDR1 is MNHNY, CDR2 SVGAGI (reference sequence). CDR3 coding DNA: TGTGCCAGCAGTTACCGGGACAGTTACAATGAGCAGTTCTTC. It specifies CASSYRDSYNEQFF.

This chain connects TRBV28 to TRBJ2-7, with D uncertain. The CDR3 runs 13 residues. Germline CDR1 is MDHEN and CDR2 is SYDVKM. The germline V and J ends were trimmed by 5 bases and 3 bases, with 11 bases remaining between them. The CDR3 here is CASSPPRNYEQYF. The CDR3 DNA follows: TGTGCCAGCAGTCCCCCGCGGAACTACGAGCAGTACTTC.